This TCR beta chain comes out of a study of blood T cell repertoires in COVID-19. As for the study in general: The samples span acute and convalescent COVID-19 from the United States, Italy and Spain.

The CDR3 runs 16 residues. Germline CDR1 reads MNHEY; CDR2 reads SVGAGI. Germline trimming cut 0 bases from V and 7 bases from J; bases unmatched to any gene: 6. Study processing details: Estimates of nucleated cell counts were drawn from the amplification of reference gene primers. TCRdb's table, derived via immunoSEQ multiplex PCR, lists solely in-frame clones and lacks some. Clone size and V and J calls were adopted from that table, with D and trimming inferred from the DNA. This table has around 220,000 clones, 80% to 90% appearing once. The V call is TRBV6-5, the J call TRBJ1-6; the match to TRBD1 covers 7 bases. The sequence came from a woman between 50 and 59 years old with acute or convalescent COVID-19. Sequenced: peripheral blood. The chain's CDR3 is CASSYSRDSTNSPLHF. The CDR3 DNA reads as TGTGCCAGCAGTTACTCCCGGGACAGCACGAATTCACCCCTCCACTTT.